The sequence of this TCR beta chain was determined in a study of CD8+ T cells in alopecia areata. Whole-study context: Treated patients took oral tofacitinib at 5 to 10 mg twice daily.

cDNA prepared by RNA extraction and subsequent reverse transcription served as the template for sequencing. Only in-frame clones appear in the TCRdb table, and some are missing; sequencing was by immunoSEQ multiplex PCR. The sample holds 150,000 or so clones, about 90% seen once. This CDR3 comprises 13 residues. Per the germline V gene, CDR1 is MNHEY and CDR2 is SMNVEV (reference sequence). V was cut by 3 bases and J by 7 bases, with 9 bases left in between. Comment on this clone: Antigen: not known.

Study outcomes and limitations: Higher clonality was seen in lesional scalp than in normal scalp, especially in alopecia totalis/universalis.

Sequences were derived from CD8+ T cells sorted from blood, sampled at week 0. V gene TRBV27 combines with J gene TRBJ2-2; D is uncertain. The clonotype comes from a human donor with alopecia areata. The CDR3 DNA follows: TGTGCCAGCAGTTTTTGGTCGGGCGGGGAGCTGTTTTTT. It encodes CASSFWSGGELFF.